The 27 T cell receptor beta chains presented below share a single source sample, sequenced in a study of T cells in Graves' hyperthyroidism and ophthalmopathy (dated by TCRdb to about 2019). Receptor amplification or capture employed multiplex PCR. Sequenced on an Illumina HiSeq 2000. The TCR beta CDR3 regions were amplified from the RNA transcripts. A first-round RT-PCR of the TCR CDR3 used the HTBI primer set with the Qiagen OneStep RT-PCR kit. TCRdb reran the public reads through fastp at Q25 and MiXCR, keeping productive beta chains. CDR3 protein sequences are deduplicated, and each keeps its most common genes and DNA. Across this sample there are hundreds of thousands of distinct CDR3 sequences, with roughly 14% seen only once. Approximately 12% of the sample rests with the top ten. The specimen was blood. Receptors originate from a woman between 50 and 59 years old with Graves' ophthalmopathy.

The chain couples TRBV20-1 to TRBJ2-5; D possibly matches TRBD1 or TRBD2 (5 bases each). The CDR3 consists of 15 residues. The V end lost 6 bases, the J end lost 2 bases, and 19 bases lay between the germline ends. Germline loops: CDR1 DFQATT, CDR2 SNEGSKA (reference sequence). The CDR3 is CSARVGVGRQETQYF. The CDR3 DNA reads TGCAGTGCCAGGGTCGGGGTGGGTAGGCAAGAGACCCAGTACTTC.

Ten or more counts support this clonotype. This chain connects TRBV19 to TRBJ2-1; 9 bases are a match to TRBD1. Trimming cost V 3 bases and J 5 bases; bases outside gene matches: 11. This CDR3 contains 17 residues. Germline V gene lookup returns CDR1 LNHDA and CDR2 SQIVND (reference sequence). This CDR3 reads CASSIGTGPQTNNEQFF. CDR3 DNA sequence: TGTGCCAGTAGTATCGGGACAGGGCCACAAACAAACAATGAGCAGTTCTTC.

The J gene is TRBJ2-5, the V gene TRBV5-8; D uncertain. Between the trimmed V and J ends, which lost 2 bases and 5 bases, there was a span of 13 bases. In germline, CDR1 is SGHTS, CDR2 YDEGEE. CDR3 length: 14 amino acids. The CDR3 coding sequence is TGTGCCAGCAGCTTTTGGGAACCGCCCGAGACCCAGTACTTC. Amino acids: CASSFWEPPETQYF.

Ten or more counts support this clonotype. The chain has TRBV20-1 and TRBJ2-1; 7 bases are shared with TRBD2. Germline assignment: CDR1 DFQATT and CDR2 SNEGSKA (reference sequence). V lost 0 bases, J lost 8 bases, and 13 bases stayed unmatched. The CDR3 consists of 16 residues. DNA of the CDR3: TGCAGTGCTAGAGATTACGGGGGAGGGCCGGGCGATGAGCAGTTCTTC. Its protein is CSARDYGGGPGDEQFF.

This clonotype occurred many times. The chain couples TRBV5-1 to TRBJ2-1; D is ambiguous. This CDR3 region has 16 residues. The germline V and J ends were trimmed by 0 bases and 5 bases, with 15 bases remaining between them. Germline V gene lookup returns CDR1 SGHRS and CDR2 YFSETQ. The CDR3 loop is CASSLVFGLINNEQFF. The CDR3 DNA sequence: TGCGCCAGCAGCTTGGTTTTCGGGCTAATTAACAATGAGCAGTTCTTC.

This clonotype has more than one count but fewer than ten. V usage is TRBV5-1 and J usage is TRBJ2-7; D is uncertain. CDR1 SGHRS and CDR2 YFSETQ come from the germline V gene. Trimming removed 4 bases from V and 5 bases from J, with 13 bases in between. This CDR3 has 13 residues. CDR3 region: CASSLGTIDEQYF. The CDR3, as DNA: TGCGCCAGCAGCCTTGGAACTATCGACGAGCAGTACTTC.

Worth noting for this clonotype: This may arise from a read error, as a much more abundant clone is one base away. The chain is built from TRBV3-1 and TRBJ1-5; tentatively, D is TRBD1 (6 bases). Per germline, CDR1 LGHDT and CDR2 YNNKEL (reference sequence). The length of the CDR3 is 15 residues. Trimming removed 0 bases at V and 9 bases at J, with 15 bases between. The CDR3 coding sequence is TGTGCCAGCAGCCAAGATGGGACACGGTTTCGGCCCCAGCATTTT. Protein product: CASSQDGTRFRPQHF.

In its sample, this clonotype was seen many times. The DNA of the CDR3 is TGTGCCAGCTCACCCTTCCAGGGAGAACAGTACTTC. This translates into CASSPFQGEQYF. The chain has TRBV18 and TRBJ2-7, with D perhaps matching TRBD1 or TRBD2 (5 bases each). V shed 3 bases and J shed 10 bases, with 13 bases lying between them. Germline V gene sequence: CDR1 KGHSH, CDR2 LQKENI. The CDR3 length is 12 residues. Supplemented by reference TRBV18 and TRBJ2-7, the full variable domain reads NAGVMQNPRHLVRRRGQEARLRCSPMKGHSHVYWYRQLPEEGLKFMVYLQKENIIDESGMPKERFSAEFPKEGPSILRIQQVVRGDSAAYFCASSPFQGEQYFGPGTRLTVT.

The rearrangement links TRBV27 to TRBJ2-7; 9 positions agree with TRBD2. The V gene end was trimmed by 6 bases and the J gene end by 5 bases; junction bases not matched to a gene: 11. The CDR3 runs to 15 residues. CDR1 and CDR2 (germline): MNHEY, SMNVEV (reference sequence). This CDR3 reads CASSQAGGPMDEQYF. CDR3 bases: TGTGCCAGCAGCCAGGCGGGAGGGCCGATGGACGAGCAGTACTTC.

The DNA of the CDR3 is TGTGCCAGCTCGCAAGGTCGGACAGCTACGGGCACTGAAGCTTTCTTT. Its translation: CASSQGRTATGTEAFF. The V gene is TRBV18, the J gene TRBJ1-1; D might be TRBD1 (6 bases). The length of the CDR3 is 16 residues. CDR1 KGHSH and CDR2 LQKENI come from the germline V gene. Trimming left V 6 bases short and J 4 bases short, with 21 bases between.

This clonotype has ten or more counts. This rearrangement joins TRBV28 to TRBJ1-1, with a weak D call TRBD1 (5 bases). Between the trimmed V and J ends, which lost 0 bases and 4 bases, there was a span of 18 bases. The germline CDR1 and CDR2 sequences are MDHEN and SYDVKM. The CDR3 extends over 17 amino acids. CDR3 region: CASSLWVGGAAGTEAFF. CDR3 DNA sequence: TGTGCCAGCAGTTTATGGGTGGGCGGGGCGGCTGGCACTGAAGCTTTCTTT.

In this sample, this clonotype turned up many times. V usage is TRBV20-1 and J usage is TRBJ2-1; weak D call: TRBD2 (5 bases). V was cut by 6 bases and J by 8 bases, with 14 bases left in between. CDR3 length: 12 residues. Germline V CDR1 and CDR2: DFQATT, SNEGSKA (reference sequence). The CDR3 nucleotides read TGCAGTGCGCGGGCCCCTAGTCATGAGCAGTTCTTC. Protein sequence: CSARAPSHEQFF.

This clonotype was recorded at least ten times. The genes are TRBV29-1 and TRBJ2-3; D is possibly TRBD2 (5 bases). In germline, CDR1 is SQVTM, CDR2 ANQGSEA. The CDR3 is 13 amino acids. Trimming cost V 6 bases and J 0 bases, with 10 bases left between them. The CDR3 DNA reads TGCAGCGTGCCCGGACTGAGCACAGATACGCAGTATTTT. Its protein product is CSVPGLSTDTQYF.

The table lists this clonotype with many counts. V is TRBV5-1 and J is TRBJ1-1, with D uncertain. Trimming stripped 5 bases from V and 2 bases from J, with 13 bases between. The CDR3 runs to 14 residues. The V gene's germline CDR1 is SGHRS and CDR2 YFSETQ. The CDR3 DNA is TGCGCCAGCAGGGCGGCTGAGATTAACACTGAAGCTTTCTTT. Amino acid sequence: CASRAAEINTEAFF. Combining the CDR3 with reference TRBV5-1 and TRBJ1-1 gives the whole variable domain KAGVTQTPRYLIKTRGQQVTLSCSPISGHRSVSWYQQTPGQGLQFLFEYFSETQRNKGNFPGRFSGRQFSNSRSEMNVSTLELGDSALYLCASRAAEINTEAFFGQGTRLTVV.

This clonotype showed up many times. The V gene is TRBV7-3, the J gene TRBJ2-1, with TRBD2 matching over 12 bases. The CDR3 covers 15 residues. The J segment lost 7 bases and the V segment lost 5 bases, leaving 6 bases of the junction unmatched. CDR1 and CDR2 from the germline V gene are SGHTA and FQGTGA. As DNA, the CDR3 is TGTGCCAGCAGCCCAATGACTAGCGGGAGAAATGAGCAGTTCTTC. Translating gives CASSPMTSGRNEQFF. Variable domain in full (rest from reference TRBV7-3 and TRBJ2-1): GAGVSQTPSNKVTEKGKYVELRCDPISGHTALYWYRQSLGQGPEFLIYFQGTGAADDSGLPNDRFFAVRPEGSVSTLKIQRTERGDSAVYLCASSPMTSGRNEQFFGPGTRLTVL.

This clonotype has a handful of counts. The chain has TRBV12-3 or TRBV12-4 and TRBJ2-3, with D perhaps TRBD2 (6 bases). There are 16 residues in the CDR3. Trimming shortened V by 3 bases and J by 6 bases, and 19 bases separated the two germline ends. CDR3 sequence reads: CASSFAGLRLADTQYF. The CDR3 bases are TGTGCCAGCAGTTTTGCCGGACTACGCCTCGCCGATACGCAGTATTTT.

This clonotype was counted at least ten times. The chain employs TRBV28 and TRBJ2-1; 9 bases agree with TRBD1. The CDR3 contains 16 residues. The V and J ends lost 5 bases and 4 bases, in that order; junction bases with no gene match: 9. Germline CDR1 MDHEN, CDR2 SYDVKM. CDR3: CASSLLPGQGYNEQFF. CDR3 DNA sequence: TGTGCCAGCAGTCTCCTACCGGGACAGGGATACAATGAGCAGTTCTTC.

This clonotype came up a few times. The CDR3 DNA follows: TGTGCCAGCAAAAGGACTAGCGGGACCCAAACCTACAATGAGCAGTTCTTC. Protein product: CASKRTSGTQTYNEQFF. The J gene is TRBJ2-1, the V gene TRBV6-2 or TRBV6-3, with 12 bases fitting TRBD2. CDR3 size: 17 residues. Germline V lookup: CDR1 MNHEY, CDR2 SVGEGT. J gave up 2 bases and V 7 bases, and 9 bases lay outside the gene matches.

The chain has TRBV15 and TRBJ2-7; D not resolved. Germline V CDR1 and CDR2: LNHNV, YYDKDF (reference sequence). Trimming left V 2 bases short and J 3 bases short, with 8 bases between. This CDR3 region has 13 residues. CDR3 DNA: TGTGCCACCAGCAGACGCGGAAGCTACGAGCAGTACTTC. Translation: CATSRRGSYEQYF.

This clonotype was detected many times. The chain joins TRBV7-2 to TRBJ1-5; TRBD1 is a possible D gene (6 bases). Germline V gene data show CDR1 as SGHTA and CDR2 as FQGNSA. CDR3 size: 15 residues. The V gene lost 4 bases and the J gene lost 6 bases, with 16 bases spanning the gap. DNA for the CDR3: TGTGCCAGCAGCTCCGGTACGGGGGCGGGTCAGCCCCAGCATTTT. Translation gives CASSSGTGAGQPQHF. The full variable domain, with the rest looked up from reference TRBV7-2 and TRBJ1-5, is GAGVSQSPSNKVTEKGKDVELRCDPISGHTALYWYRQSLGQGLEFLIYFQGNSAPDKSGLPSDRFSAERTGGSVSTLTIQRTQQEDSAVYLCASSSGTGAGQPQHFGDGTRLSIL.

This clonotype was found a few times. This CDR3 is CSARPDRGLLGANVLTF. In DNA form, the CDR3 reads TGCAGTGCTAGACCAGACAGGGGGCTACTTGGGGCCAACGTCCTGACTTTC. The chain uses TRBV20-1 and TRBJ2-6; 10 bases align to TRBD1. CDR3 size: 17 residues. Trimming at V came to 2 bases and at J to 3 bases, leaving 7 bases not matched to a gene. Germline V gives CDR1 DFQATT, CDR2 SNEGSKA (reference sequence).

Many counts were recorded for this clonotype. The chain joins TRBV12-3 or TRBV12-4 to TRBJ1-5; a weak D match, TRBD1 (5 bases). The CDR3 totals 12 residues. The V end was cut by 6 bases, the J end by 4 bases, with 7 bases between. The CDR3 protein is CASRPGNQPQHF. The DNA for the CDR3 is TGTGCCAGCAGACCAGGGAATCAGCCCCAGCATTTT.

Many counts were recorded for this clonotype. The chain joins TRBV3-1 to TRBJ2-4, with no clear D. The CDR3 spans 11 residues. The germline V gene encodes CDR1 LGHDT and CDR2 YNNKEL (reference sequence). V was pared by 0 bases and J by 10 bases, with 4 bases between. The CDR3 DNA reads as TGTGCCAGCAGCCAAGATCGAATTCAGTACTTC. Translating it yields CASSQDRIQYF.

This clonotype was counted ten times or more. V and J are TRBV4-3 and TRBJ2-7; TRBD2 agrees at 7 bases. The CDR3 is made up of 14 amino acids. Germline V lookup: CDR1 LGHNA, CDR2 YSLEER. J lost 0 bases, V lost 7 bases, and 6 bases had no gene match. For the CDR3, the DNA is TGCGCCAGCAAAATTTGGACTAGCTCCTACGAGCAGTACTTC. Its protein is CASKIWTSSYEQYF.

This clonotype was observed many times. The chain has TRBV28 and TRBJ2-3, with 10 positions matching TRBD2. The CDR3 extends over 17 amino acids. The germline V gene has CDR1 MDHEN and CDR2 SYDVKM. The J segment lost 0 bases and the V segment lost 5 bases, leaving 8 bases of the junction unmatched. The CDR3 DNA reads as TGTGCCAGCAGTACATACATGACTAGCGGGAGCACAGATACGCAGTATTTT. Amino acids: CASSTYMTSGSTDTQYF.

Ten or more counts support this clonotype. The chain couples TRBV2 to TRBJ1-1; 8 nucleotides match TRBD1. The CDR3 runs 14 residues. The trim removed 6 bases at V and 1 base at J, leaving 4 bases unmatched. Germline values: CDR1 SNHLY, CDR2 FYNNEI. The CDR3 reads CASRKTGANTEAFF. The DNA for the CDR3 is TGTGCCAGCAGAAAGACAGGGGCGAACACTGAAGCTTTCTTT.

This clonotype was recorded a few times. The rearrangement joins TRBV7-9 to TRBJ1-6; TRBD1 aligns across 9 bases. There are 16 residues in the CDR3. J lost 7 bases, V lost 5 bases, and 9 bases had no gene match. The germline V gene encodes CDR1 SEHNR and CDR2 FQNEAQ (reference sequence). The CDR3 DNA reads TGTGCCAGCAGCCACACAGGGGGCGCGAAGAATTCACCCCTCCACTTT. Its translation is CASSHTGGAKNSPLHF.